This entry lists 18 T cell receptor beta chains sequenced from one sample in a study of beta chain features in type 1 diabetes. Study results and limitations: Patients with Type 1 diabetes showed moderately but significantly shorter TCRB CDR3s in all four CD4+ subsets.

The antigens of these receptors remain unknown. Sequencing targeted expressed TCRB transcripts, as all isolated RNA had been reverse transcribed. Libraries were prepared by immunoSEQ multiplex PCR; TCRdb keeps only in-frame clonotypes and omits some of them. The sample includes about 340,000 clones, less than 15% of them seen just once. The sequenced sample was naive CD4+ T cells from blood. The receptors were gathered from a young woman with type 1 diabetes.

This clone has more than one count but fewer than ten. The J gene is TRBJ1-1, the V gene TRBV19; 7 bases fit TRBD1. This CDR3 region has 13 residues. Germline values: CDR1 LNHDA, CDR2 SQIVND (reference sequence). Trimming at V came to 10 bases and at J to 5 bases, leaving 10 bases not matched to a gene. The CDR3 sequence: CATAQGLGTEAFF. CDR3 DNA: TGTGCCACAGCACAGGGGTTAGGGACTGAAGCTTTCTTT. The variable domain in full, with the rest retrieved from reference TRBV19 and TRBJ1-1, is DGGITQSPKYLFRKEGQNVTLSCEQNLNHDAMYWYRQDPGQGLRLIYYSQIVNDFQKGDIAEGYSVSREKKESFPLTVTSAQKNPTAFYLCATAQGLGTEAFFGQGTRLTVV.

This clone was recorded a few times. The chain combines TRBV5-1 with TRBJ1-1; maybe TRBD1 (6 bases). CDR3 length equals 15 residues. Germline CDR1 is SGHRS and CDR2 is YFSETQ. V lost 4 bases to trimming and J lost 0 bases, with 13 bases between them. The CDR3 nucleotides read TGCGCCAGCAGCCCGGAAGGACAGTTGAACACTGAAGCTTTCTTT. As protein: CASSPEGQLNTEAFF.

The chain employs TRBV9 and TRBJ2-5; TRBD2 matches at 7 bases. Germline values: CDR1 SGDLS, CDR2 YYNGEE. The V gene end was trimmed by 0 bases and the J gene end by 0 bases; junction bases not matched to a gene: 11. There are 18 residues in the CDR3. Written as DNA, the CDR3 is TGTGCCAGCAGCGTAGCTACTGGGGGGGGTACGTACCAAGAGACCCAGTACTTC. This sequence encodes CASSVATGGGTYQETQYF.

This chain links TRBV6-1 with TRBJ2-5; 7 bases align to TRBD1. The length of the CDR3 is 13 residues. V was clipped by 7 bases and J by 4 bases; unmatched bases: 6. Per germline, CDR1 MNHNS and CDR2 SASEGT. DNA of the CDR3: TGTGCCAGCACACAGGGGTTGAGAGAGACCCAGTACTTC. This translates into CASTQGLRETQYF.

The chain has TRBV9 and TRBJ1-1; D might be TRBD1 (6 bases). This CDR3 is 17 amino acids long. V lost 4 bases and J 3 bases, leaving 22 bases between the germline ends. Germline CDR1 reads SGDLS; CDR2 reads YYNGEE. The CDR3 protein is CASSPQGGGYVDTEAFF. DNA of the CDR3: TGTGCCAGCAGCCCCCAGGGAGGGGGATATGTGGACACTGAAGCTTTCTTT.

The rearrangement uses TRBV5-4 and TRBJ2-5, with 7 bases lining up with TRBD2. The CDR3 sequence is 15 residues long. Germline loops: CDR1 SGHNT, CDR2 YYREEE (reference sequence). V shed 1 base and J 5 bases; nucleotides not matched to a gene: 8. DNA of the CDR3: TGTGCCAGCAGCTTGTCGGGGGGAGGAGGGGAGACCCAGTACTTC. It specifies CASSLSGGGGETQYF. The full variable domain, completed using reference TRBV5-4 and TRBJ2-5, is ETGVTQSPTHLIKTRGQQVTLRCSSQSGHNTVSWYQQALGQGPQFIFQYYREEENGRGNFPPRFSGLQFPNYSSELNVNALELDDSALYLCASSLSGGGGETQYFGPGTRLLVL.

The chain is built from TRBV11-2 and TRBJ1-1, with a possible D match to TRBD1 (5 bases). The CDR3 runs 16 residues. CDR1 and CDR2 from the germline V gene are SGHAT and FQNNGV. Trimming left V 5 bases short and J 2 bases short, with 18 bases between. CDR3 residues: CASSLGTGLLNTEAFF. Written as DNA, the CDR3 is TGTGCCAGCAGCCTAGGAACAGGCCTCCTTAACACTGAAGCTTTCTTT.

The chain is built from TRBV6-5 and TRBJ2-3, with 9 positions matching TRBD2. This CDR3 has 14 amino acids. Per the germline V gene, CDR1 is MNHEY and CDR2 is SVGAGI. Trimming cost V 4 bases and J 5 bases; bases outside gene matches: 4. CDR3 sequence reads: CASSSGLAGDTQYF. In DNA, the CDR3 is TGTGCCAGCAGTTCGGGACTAGCTGGAGATACGCAGTATTTT.

This clone came up a few times. J is TRBJ2-1 and V is TRBV5-1, with D maybe TRBD1 (5 bases). The length of the CDR3 is 16 residues. V lost 5 bases and J 7 bases, leaving 22 bases between the germline ends. The V gene's germline CDR1 is SGHRS and CDR2 YFSETQ. The CDR3 loop reads CASRTSPAGLPNEQFF. The CDR3 nucleotides read TGCGCCAGCAGGACCTCCCCGGCAGGGTTACCGAATGAGCAGTTCTTC.

The chain has TRBV19 and TRBJ2-5; D may be TRBD1 (5 bases). The CDR3 is 14 amino acids. Trimming stripped 2 bases from V and 5 bases from J, with 12 bases between. The germline V gene has CDR1 LNHDA and CDR2 SQIVND (reference sequence). The CDR3 nucleotides read TGTGCCAGTAGTATAAATAGGGGATGGGAGACCCAGTACTTC. Amino acids: CASSINRGWETQYF.

The chain uses TRBV14 and TRBJ2-3; tentatively, D is TRBD2 (5 bases). There are 13 residues in the CDR3. Per germline, CDR1 SGHDN and CDR2 FVKESK. Trimming pared 1 base from V and 3 bases from J, leaving 5 bases between. The CDR3 loop reads CASSQGGTDTQYF. The CDR3 nucleotides are TGTGCCAGCAGCCAAGGCGGGACAGATACGCAGTATTTT.

This chain links TRBV7-8 with TRBJ2-4; 8 nucleotides line up with TRBD1. The germline V gene encodes CDR1 SGHVS and CDR2 FQNEAQ. Trimming took 4 bases from V and 2 from J; bases not matched to a gene: 7. The CDR3 consists of 16 residues. CDR3 sequence: CASSSGTGGTKNIQYF. CDR3 nucleotide sequence: TGTGCCAGCAGCTCGGGGACAGGTGGAACCAAAAACATTCAGTACTTC. The whole variable domain, remainder taken from reference TRBV7-8 and TRBJ2-4, is GAGVSQSPRYKVAKRGQDVALRCDPISGHVSLFWYQQALGQGPEFLTYFQNEAQLDKSGLPSDRFFAERPEGSVSTLKIQRTQQEDSAVYLCASSSGTGGTKNIQYFGAGTRLSVL.

In its sample, this clone was seen a few times. The chain employs TRBV7-2 and TRBJ2-5; a weak D match, TRBD1 (6 bases). Germline loops: CDR1 SGHTA, CDR2 FQGNSA. With 5 bases removed from V and 5 bases from J, the gap between germline ends came to 12 bases. The CDR3 has 13 residues. Here the CDR3 DNA reads TGTGCCAGCAGCGGACAGCACGTTGAGACCCAGTACTTC. Translating it yields CASSGQHVETQYF.

This sequence joins TRBV10-3 and TRBJ2-1; TRBD2 matches 7 bases. This CDR3 region has 17 residues. The V gene's germline CDR1 is ENHRY and CDR2 SYGVKD. V dropped 3 bases and J dropped 2; count of bases not matched to a gene: 10. CDR3 protein: CAISDRRGSEAYNEQFF. In DNA, the CDR3 is TGTGCCATCAGTGACCGGCGCGGGAGCGAGGCCTACAATGAGCAGTTCTTC.

The chain recombines TRBV12-5 with TRBJ2-1, with D perhaps TRBD2 (6 bases). Trimming cost V 6 bases and J 6 bases, with 12 bases left between them. Per germline, CDR1 LGHNT and CDR2 FRNRAP. This CDR3 region has 13 residues. In DNA form, the CDR3 reads TGTGCTAGTGGGCTGGTCGGGAGCAATGAGCAGTTCTTC. It translates to CASGLVGSNEQFF.

The chain is built from TRBV7-9 and TRBJ2-1; 9 bases line up with TRBD2. V lost 4 bases and J lost 6; bases outside the gene matches: 13. The CDR3 has 17 amino acids. Germline V gene sequence: CDR1 SEHNR, CDR2 FQNEAQ (reference sequence). In DNA, the CDR3 is TGTGCCAGCAGCTCGGGGGGCGGGAGGGCCCGCGGCAATGAGCAGTTCTTC. As protein: CASSSGGGRARGNEQFF.

The table lists this clone with a few counts. The chain has TRBV5-1 and TRBJ2-7; 11 bases map to TRBD2. Germline-derived CDR1 and CDR2 are SGHRS and YFSETQ. The V gene end was trimmed by 4 bases and the J gene end by 2 bases; junction bases not matched to a gene: 5. The CDR3 spans 15 residues. The DNA for the CDR3 is TGCGCCAGCAGCGCCTCTAGCGGGGGGACCTACGAGCAGTACTTC. Amino acid sequence: CASSASSGGTYEQYF.

This clone was seen a few times. V is TRBV30 and J is TRBJ2-5; possible D gene TRBD2, 5 bases. Germline CDR1 is GTSNPN and CDR2 is SVGIG (reference sequence). CDR3 length: 13 amino acids. The ends were cut back, 2 bases at V and 6 bases at J, with 13 bases in the middle. CDR3 protein: CAWSFGESKTQYF. CDR3 coding DNA: TGTGCCTGGAGTTTCGGGGAGTCGAAGACCCAGTACTTC.